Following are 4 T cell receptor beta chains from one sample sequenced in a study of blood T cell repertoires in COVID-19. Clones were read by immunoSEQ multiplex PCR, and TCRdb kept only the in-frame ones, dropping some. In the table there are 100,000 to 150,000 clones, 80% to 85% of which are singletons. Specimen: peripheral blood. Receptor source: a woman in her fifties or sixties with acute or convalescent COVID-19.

The CDR3 DNA follows: TGCAGCGTCCGGCGGGGCTCGGAGTACAATGAGCAGTTCTTC. Residues: CSVRRGSEYNEQFF. This chain joins TRBV29-1 and TRBJ2-1; D is perhaps TRBD2 (6 bases). Germline loops: CDR1 SQVTM, CDR2 ANQGSEA. CDR3 length: 14 residues. V lost 6 bases and J 4 bases, leaving 16 bases between the germline ends.

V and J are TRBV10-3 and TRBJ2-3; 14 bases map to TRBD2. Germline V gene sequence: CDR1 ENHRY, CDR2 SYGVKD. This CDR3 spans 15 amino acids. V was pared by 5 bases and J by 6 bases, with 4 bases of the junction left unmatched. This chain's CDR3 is CAISTGTSGGDTQYF. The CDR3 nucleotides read TGTGCCATCAGTACCGGGACTAGCGGGGGTGATACGCAGTATTTT.

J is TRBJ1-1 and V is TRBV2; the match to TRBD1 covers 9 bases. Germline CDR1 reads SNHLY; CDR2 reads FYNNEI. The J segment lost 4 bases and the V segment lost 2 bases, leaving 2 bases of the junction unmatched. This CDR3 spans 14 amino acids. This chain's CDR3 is CASSERQGGTEAFF. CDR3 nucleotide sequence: TGTGCCAGCAGTGAAAGACAGGGGGGCACTGAAGCTTTCTTT. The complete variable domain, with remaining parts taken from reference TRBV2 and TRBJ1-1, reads EPEVTQTPSHQVTQMGQEVILRCVPISNHLYFYWYRQILGQKVEFLVSFYNNEISEKSEIFDDQFSVERPDGSNFTLKIRSTKLEDSAMYFCASSERQGGTEAFFGQGTRLTVV.

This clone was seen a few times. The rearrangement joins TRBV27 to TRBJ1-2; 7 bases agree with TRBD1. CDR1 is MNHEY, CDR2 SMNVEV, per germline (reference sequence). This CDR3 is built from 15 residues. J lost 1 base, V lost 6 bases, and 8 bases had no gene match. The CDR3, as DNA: TGTGCCAGCAGCAGGACAGGTGGCCATAACTATGGCTACACCTTC. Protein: CASSRTGGHNYGYTF.